One sample yielded the 2 T cell receptor beta chains listed below, sequenced in a study of somatic mutations in cytotoxic T cells in rheumatoid arthritis. TCRdb keeps only in-frame clones here, not all; method: immunoSEQ multiplex PCR. The sample records some 7,000 clones, 74% being singletons. The sequencing sample was made of CD8+ T cells sorted from blood. The source is an adult with rheumatoid arthritis.

The chain carries TRBV9 and TRBJ1-4, with no clear D. This CDR3 has 15 residues. V lost 0 bases and J 5 bases, leaving 11 bases between the germline ends. Germline assignment: CDR1 SGDLS and CDR2 YYNGEE. CDR3 DNA: TGTGCCAGCAGCGTAGCTGGGTGGGGAAATGAAAAACTGTTTTTT. Its protein is CASSVAGWGNEKLFF.

The genes are TRBV11-2 and TRBJ2-3; TRBD2 agrees at 13 bases. This CDR3 contains 18 residues. Germline V gene data show CDR1 as SGHAT and CDR2 as FQNNGV. V trimming: 5 bases; J trimming: 4 bases; junction bases outside the gene matches: 12. The DNA of the CDR3 is TGTGCCAGCAGCCTCCGCGGACTAGCGGGGGAATTTCCAGATACGCAGTATTTT. This encodes CASSLRGLAGEFPDTQYF.